This is a list of T cell receptor beta chains from one sample in a study of T cells in Graves' hyperthyroidism and ophthalmopathy. MiXCR was run by TCRdb on the multiplex PCR reads, yielding one entry per CDR3 protein. Among 550,000 to 600,000 distinct CDR3 sequences listed, around 17% were seen once. Sequencing input: blood. These receptor sequences come from a woman aged 18-29 years with Graves' hyperthyroidism. Each CDR3 is given with its conserved first and last residue. The D gene is left open where the match is weak. Only part of the rows carry a size: once, few, many, or a class if the clone is expanded.

j_call v_call clone_size d_call cdr3_aa cdr3_nt
TRBJ2-3 TRBV24-1 - TRBD2 CATSDSGLGTDTQYF TGTGCCACCAGTGATTCGGGACTAGGCACAGATACGCAGTATTTT
TRBJ2-7 TRBV6-2/TRBV6-3 many TRBD2 CASAGLAGYYEQYF TGTGCCAGCGCCGGACTAGCGGGTTACTACGAGCAGTACTTC
TRBJ1-1 TRBV27 many - CASGRWNTEAFF TGTGCCAGCGGGCGATGGAACACTGAAGCTTTCTTT
TRBJ2-1 TRBV4-3 - TRBD2 CASSQDPPGGGAAYNEQFF TGCGCCAGCAGCCAAGACCCACCAGGCGGGGGGGCCGCCTACAATGAGCAGTTCTTC
TRBJ1-5 TRBV15 - - CATSRELLGQPQHF TGTGCCACCAGCAGAGAGCTTTTGGGGCAGCCCCAGCATTTT
TRBJ2-5 TRBV11-2 - TRBD2 CASSLVPPGLAGGPKTRYF TGTGCCAGCAGCTTAGTCCCTCCGGGACTAGCGGGGGGGCCGAAGACCCGGTACTTC
TRBJ2-1 TRBV19 - - CASKLKAGANNEQFF TGTGCCAGTAAACTAAAAGCAGGGGCGAACAATGAGCAGTTCTTC
TRBJ2-3 TRBV12-3/TRBV12-4 many - CASSFAAPDTQYF TGTGCCAGCAGTTTTGCGGCCCCAGATACGCAGTATTTT
TRBJ2-7 TRBV7-6 few TRBD2 CASSEVGTSGALRFYEQYF TGTGCCAGCAGCGAAGTCGGGACTAGCGGGGCGCTCCGGTTCTACGAGCAGTACTTC
TRBJ2-5 TRBV6-5 many - CASSYDSRQDILYF TGTGCCAGCAGTTACGACTCCCGACAGGATATATTGTACTTC
TRBJ2-3 TRBV20-1 - TRBD2 CSASIVRGNTDTQYF TGCAGTGCGTCTATAGTGCGGGGGAACACAGATACGCAGTATTTT
TRBJ2-5 TRBV12-3/TRBV12-4 many - CASSLTQGRGETQYF TGTGCCAGCAGTTTAACACAGGGTCGGGGAGAGACCCAGTACTTC
TRBJ1-5 TRBV28 - - CASSPGLQGREKPQHF TGTGCCAGCAGTCCGGGACTACAGGGAAGGGAAAAACCCCAGCATTTT
TRBJ1-1 TRBV18 many - CASSQGNTEAFF TGTGCCAGCAGCCAAGGGAACACTGAAGCTTTCTTT
TRBJ1-6 TRBV27 many - CASSLSFGGSSPLHF TGTGCCAGCAGTTTATCTTTCGGAGGGAGTTCACCCCTCCACTTT
TRBJ2-3 TRBV6-4 - TRBD1 CASTRGQSTDTQYF TGTGCCAGCACCCGGGGACAGAGCACAGATACGCAGTATTTT
TRBJ2-1 TRBV6-2/TRBV6-3 many - CASSYSLAAFGEQFF TGTGCCAGCAGTTACTCGTTGGCAGCCTTCGGGGAGCAGTTCTTC
TRBJ1-5 TRBV4-2 few - CASSQGYRTVSNQPQHF TGTGCCAGCAGCCAAGGGTATCGGACAGTTAGCAATCAGCCCCAGCATTTT
TRBJ2-5 TRBV14 many TRBD1 CASSPLPTGGGETQYF TGTGCCAGCAGCCCCCTCCCCACAGGGGGCGGAGAGACCCAGTACTTC
TRBJ2-3 TRBV19 - - CASSMPHTDTQYF TGTGCCAGTAGTATGCCCCACACAGATACGCAGTATTTT
TRBJ1-4 TRBV5-4 few - CASSLGGTHEKLFF TGTGCCAGCAGCTTGGGAGGGACGCATGAAAAACTGTTTTTT
TRBJ1-1 TRBV6-1 - - CASSSAQGHAEAFF TGTGCCAGCAGTTCCGCGCAGGGGCACGCTGAAGCTTTCTTT
TRBJ2-5 TRBV28 many - CASSGGWNQETQYF TGTGCCAGCAGCGGCGGGTGGAACCAAGAGACCCAGTACTTC
TRBJ2-5 TRBV29-1 few TRBD2 CSALGTSGVQETQYF TGCAGCGCACTCGGGACTAGCGGGGTCCAAGAGACCCAGTACTTC
TRBJ2-7 TRBV20-1 many TRBD2 CSARGKREPYEQYF TGCAGTGCTAGAGGGAAGCGGGAGCCCTACGAGCAGTACTTC
TRBJ1-5 TRBV3-1 few TRBD1 CASSKKDRGKSNQPQHF TGTGCCAGCAGCAAAAAGGACAGGGGGAAAAGCAATCAGCCCCAGCATTTT
TRBJ2-5 TRBV12-3/TRBV12-4 few TRBD2 CASSLSLAGFVGETQYF TGTGCCAGCAGTTTGTCACTAGCGGGGTTCGTTGGGGAGACCCAGTACTTC
TRBJ2-1 TRBV5-1 many TRBD2 CASSPGLAGALYNEQFF TGCGCCAGCAGCCCTGGACTAGCGGGAGCCTTATACAATGAGCAGTTCTTC
TRBJ1-3 TRBV20-1 many - CSASRTVGNTIYF TGCAGTGCTAGCCGGACAGTTGGAAACACCATATATTTT
TRBJ2-7 TRBV20-1 many TRBD2 CSARPSRREGRQQYF TGCAGTGCTAGACCCTCTCGGCGGGAGGGCCGGCAGCAGTACTTC
TRBJ2-3 TRBV6-1 many TRBD1 CASSTDRAGTDTQYF TGTGCCAGCAGTACAGACAGGGCCGGCACAGATACGCAGTATTTT
TRBJ2-1 TRBV12-3/TRBV12-4 few TRBD1 CASSHRGHEQFF TGTGCCAGCAGTCACAGGGGCCATGAGCAGTTCTTC
TRBJ1-2 TRBV20-1 many - CSARGDGGNYGYTF TGCAGTGCTAGGGGCGATGGGGGAAACTATGGCTACACCTTC
TRBJ2-4 TRBV2 many - CASSIGSDIQYF TGTGCCAGCAGTATAGGATCGGACATTCAGTACTTC
TRBJ2-5 TRBV25-1 - - CASSESTGRETQYF TGTGCCAGCAGTGAATCGACAGGTAGAGAGACCCAGTACTTC
TRBJ2-7 TRBV11-2 many - CASSPGTRPGEQYF TGTGCCAGCAGCCCCGGGACACGGCCGGGCGAGCAGTACTTC
TRBJ2-1 TRBV20-1 many - CSAVSAEQFF TGCAGTGCGGTTTCTGCTGAGCAGTTCTTC
TRBJ2-3 TRBV10-3 few - CAIRSLDTQYF TGTGCCATCAGATCATTAGATACGCAGTATTTT
TRBJ1-2 TRBV6-1 few - CASSQSGYNYGYTF TGTGCCAGCAGTCAGTCTGGGTATAACTATGGCTACACCTTC
TRBJ1-2 TRBV12-3/TRBV12-4 - - CASSLSSQGAGYTF TGTGCCAGCAGTTTAAGCTCCCAGGGTGCTGGCTACACCTTC
TRBJ2-5 TRBV7-9 - - CASSPPFRGGQETQYF TGTGCCAGCAGCCCACCTTTCCGAGGGGGCCAAGAGACCCAGTACTTC
TRBJ2-5 TRBV18 many TRBD1 CASATSGTGLQTQYF TGTGCCAGCGCAACCTCTGGGACAGGGTTGCAGACCCAGTACTTC
TRBJ2-3 TRBV7-2 many TRBD2 CASSLLAASDTQYF TGTGCCAGCAGCTTACTAGCGGCTTCAGATACGCAGTATTTT
TRBJ2-1 TRBV11-2 many TRBD2 CASRKTSGMTLSSYNEQFF TGTGCCAGCAGGAAGACTAGCGGGATGACCCTGAGCTCCTACAATGAGCAGTTCTTC
TRBJ1-1 TRBV10-3 many - CAIKGREMDTEAFF TGTGCCATCAAAGGCAGGGAGATGGACACTGAAGCTTTCTTT
TRBJ2-2 TRBV12-3/TRBV12-4 few TRBD2 CASSFYGGGAGTGELFF TGTGCCAGCAGTTTTTATGGCGGGGGGGCGGGGACCGGGGAGCTGTTTTTT
TRBJ2-1 TRBV15 few TRBD2 CATSRGGGPSNEQFF TGTGCCACCAGCAGAGGCGGGGGGCCCTCCAATGAGCAGTTCTTC
TRBJ1-2 TRBV2 many - CASSEVGSNYGYTF TGTGCCAGCAGTGAAGTGGGGTCTAACTATGGCTACACCTTC
TRBJ2-3 TRBV20-1 - - CSARGDSQVQYF TGCAGTGCTAGAGGGGACTCTCAGGTTCAGTATTTT
TRBJ2-1 TRBV30 many - CAWSEGPGEQFF TGTGCCTGGAGTGAGGGACCCGGTGAGCAGTTCTTC